Listed below are T cell receptor beta chains from one sample, sequenced in a study of monozygotic twins with inflammatory bowel disease. TCRdb derives one entry per CDR3 protein from the 5' RACE reads, leaving out DNA. In all, the sample yields 330,000 or so distinct CDR3 sequences. The material sequenced was blood. The receptors were sampled from a human donor with ulcerative colitis or Crohn's disease, or a healthy co-twin of an affected twin (not recorded which). Each CDR3 is given with its conserved first and last residue.

>TRBV20-1|TRBJ2-1
CSARSGTSYDNEQFF
>TRBV27|TRBJ2-7
CASSQGFDEQYF
>TRBV11-2|TRBJ2-7
CASSFSFRADRDTRYEQYF
>TRBV7-2|TRBJ1-5
CASSLENRWKPQHF
>TRBV12-3/TRBV12-4|TRBJ1-5
CASSPPQGLGQPQHF
>TRBV18|TRBJ2-7
CASSNGRVYEQYF
>TRBV10-3|TRBJ1-1
CAISSDRGWEAFF
>TRBV5-1|TRBJ2-5
CASSLEGTARETQYF
>TRBV28|TRBJ2-7
CASSLSDEQYF
>TRBV24-1|TRBJ1-2
CATSDSLQGYTF
>TRBV18|TRBJ1-2
CASSPQDDYGYTF